This T cell receptor beta chain was observed in a study of CD4+ T cells in melanoma. Broader study findings: A reported correlation linked neoantigen-specific CD4+ T cells to CD8+, macrophage and B cell function. Neoantigen-specific CD4+ T cells in melanoma reportedly had diverse differentiation states.

TCRdb's copy holds only in-frame clones and misses some; the assay was immunoSEQ multiplex PCR. The sample includes roughly 54,000 clones, 89% of them seen just once. With respect to this clone: Its antigen is unknown.

The CDR3 totals 15 residues. Trimming stripped 5 bases from V and 1 base from J, with 14 bases between. Germline assignment: CDR1 SGHTA and CDR2 FQGNSA. The source is a human donor with melanoma. V usage is TRBV7-2 and J usage is TRBJ1-1; D not resolved. The sample comprised peripheral blood. The chain's CDR3 is CASSIYDKSNTEAFF. CDR3 DNA: TGTGCCAGCAGCATATACGACAAATCGAACACTGAAGCTTTCTTT.